This TCR beta chain was identified during a study of cytomegalovirus exposure and HLA in healthy donors. Findings and limits, study-wide: Specificity for CMV antigens was confirmed in vitro for three of the CMV-associated chains. The records held CMV serostatus as the only immune exposure information.

J lost 4 bases, V lost 0 bases, and 11 bases had no gene match. The CDR3 is 18 amino acids. The germline V gene encodes CDR1 MGHRA and CDR2 YSYEKL. In nominal health when sampled, donors likely had unrecorded immune exposures nonetheless. A remark on this clone: Antigen: not known.

PCR involved 60 Vbeta and 13 Jbeta primers. Assay used: immunoSEQ multiplex PCR; TCRdb lists only in-frame clones, some missing. The table includes 200,000 to 250,000 clones, 70% to 80% detected once. The origin of this receptor is a woman aged 55-70 years in good health and CMV-seropositive. Sequencing input: PBMCs. This chain connects TRBV4-1 to TRBJ1-2; 10 bases map to TRBD1. CDR3 DNA sequence: TGCGCCAGCAGCCAAGATCGTGGGACAGGGGACAAAACCTATGGCTACACCTTC. Translation: CASSQDRGTGDKTYGYTF.